The 30 T cell receptor beta chains reported below all come from one sample, sequenced in a study of cytomegalovirus exposure and HLA in healthy donors (dated by TCRdb to 2017 to 2019). The library came from the immunoSEQ multiplex PCR assay. The multiplex PCR relied on a mix of 60 forward primers for TCR Vbeta segments and 13 reverse primers for TCR Jbeta segments. What TCRdb holds here is the immuneACCESS table cut down to in-frame rearrangements. Part of the clones is not present; checked against another copy, under half of the missing clones reflect an unresolved V gene, and the others are unexplained. The sample data list about 130,000 clones, and around 79% of these were observed just once. Approximately 2% of the sample comes from the top ten. Material for sequencing was PBMCs. The receptors come from a woman aged 35 to 49 in good health and CMV-seropositive.

The chain combines TRBV2 with TRBJ1-1; 11 bases match TRBD1. CDR3 length: 15 amino acids. Germline-derived CDR1 and CDR2 are SNHLY and FYNNEI. J lost 6 bases, V lost 7 bases, and 10 bases had no gene match. The CDR3 DNA follows: TGTGCCAGCACCCGGGAGGACAGGGGGCTCGCTGAAGCTTTCTTT. This codes for CASTREDRGLAEAFF.

A word on this clone: Other DNA sequences in this sample translate to the same CDR3. The rearrangement joins TRBV18 to TRBJ2-5, with no clear D. The V end was cut by 1 base, the J end by 3 bases, with 6 bases between. Germline lookup yields CDR1 KGHSH and CDR2 LQKENI. The CDR3 loop spans 13 amino acids. The CDR3 sequence: CASSPLREETQYF. The CDR3 nucleotides read TGTGCCAGCTCACCACTCCGGGAAGAGACCCAGTACTTC. Supplemented by reference TRBV18 and TRBJ2-5, the full variable domain reads NAGVMQNPRHLVRRRGQEARLRCSPMKGHSHVYWYRQLPEEGLKFMVYLQKENIIDESGMPKERFSAEFPKEGPSILRIQQVVRGDSAAYFCASSPLREETQYFGPGTRLLVL.

This chain links TRBV10-3 with TRBJ1-2; 7 nucleotides line up with TRBD1. The CDR3 is 13 residues long. CDR1 is ENHRY, CDR2 SYGVKD, per germline. V was clipped by 2 bases and J by 6 bases; unmatched bases: 3. CDR3 in DNA: TGTGCCATCAGTGAGGACAGGGACAATGGCTACACCTTC. Translating gives CAISEDRDNGYTF.

The chain has TRBV7-2 and TRBJ2-3, with 10 nucleotides matching TRBD2. The J segment lost 3 bases and the V segment lost 3 bases, leaving 6 bases of the junction unmatched. This CDR3 is built from 16 residues. Looked up from germline, CDR1 is SGHTA and CDR2 is FQGNSA. The CDR3 DNA reads TGTGCCAGCAGCTTCTTCGGGACTAGCGTTACAGATACGCAGTATTTT. Protein: CASSFFGTSVTDTQYF.

A few counts support this clone. The gene calls are TRBV2 and TRBJ2-1; D gene ambiguous. The V end was cut by 4 bases, the J end by 9 bases, with 10 bases between. The CDR3 covers 12 residues. Per germline, CDR1 SNHLY and CDR2 FYNNEI. CDR3 amino acids: CASSGGPGEQFF. CDR3 DNA sequence: TGTGCCAGCAGTGGAGGCCCGGGTGAGCAGTTCTTC.

The chain carries TRBV16 and TRBJ1-3; D unclear. Trimming stripped 4 bases from V and 0 bases from J, with 10 bases between. CDR3 length: 15 amino acids. Germline V gene sequence: CDR1 KGHSY, CDR2 FQNENV. The CDR3 loop is CASSRGYNSGNTIYF. The CDR3 DNA sequence: TGTGCCAGCAGCCGAGGTTATAACTCTGGAAACACCATATATTTT.

The genes are TRBV5-8 and TRBJ2-7; 8 nucleotides line up with TRBD1. CDR1 SGHTS and CDR2 YDEGEE come from the germline V gene. This CDR3 has 16 residues. The V and J ends lost 0 bases and 2 bases, in that order; junction bases with no gene match: 7. This chain's CDR3 is CASSLVGQGATYEQYF. The CDR3 DNA follows: TGTGCCAGCAGCTTGGTAGGGCAGGGGGCCACCTACGAGCAGTACTTC.

The chain is built from TRBV30 and TRBJ2-7; D possibly corresponds to TRBD2 (6 bases). V dropped 3 bases and J dropped 5 bases, with 8 bases sitting between them. CDR3 length equals 11 residues. Germline lookup yields CDR1 GTSNPN and CDR2 SVGIG (reference sequence). The CDR3: CAWRWGDEQYF. The CDR3 nucleotides read TGTGCCTGGAGATGGGGGGACGAGCAGTACTTC. The complete variable domain, with remaining parts taken from reference TRBV30 and TRBJ2-7, reads SQTIHQWPATLVQPVGSPLSLECTVEGTSNPNLYWYRQAAGRGLQLLFYSVGIGQISSEVPQNLSASRPQDRQFILSSKKLLLSDSGFYLCAWRWGDEQYFGPGTRLTVT.

The rearrangement joins TRBV18 to TRBJ2-1; 14 nucleotides line up with TRBD2. Trimming cost V 5 bases and J 7 bases; bases outside gene matches: 4. Germline V gene sequence: CDR1 KGHSH, CDR2 LQKENI. The CDR3 runs 15 residues. CDR3 region: CASSSGTSGGNEQFF. Here the CDR3 DNA reads TGTGCCAGCTCATCCGGGACTAGCGGGGGAAATGAGCAGTTCTTC.

The chain uses TRBV27 and TRBJ2-7; TRBD2 agrees at 8 bases. Germline V CDR1 and CDR2: MNHEY, SMNVEV (reference sequence). The length of the CDR3 is 14 residues. V was clipped by 7 bases and J by 1 base; unmatched bases: 6. The CDR3 sequence is CASNWAGGSYEQYF. DNA of the CDR3: TGTGCCAGCAACTGGGCGGGAGGATCCTACGAGCAGTACTTC.

The rearrangement links TRBV5-1 to TRBJ1-1; unclear D gene. The V gene's germline CDR1 is SGHRS and CDR2 YFSETQ. The length of the CDR3 is 14 residues. Trimming took off 1 base at V and 5 bases at J, with 12 bases between the two ends. This CDR3 reads CASSLFSGRTEAFF. CDR3 DNA: TGCGCCAGCAGCTTGTTCTCTGGGAGAACTGAAGCTTTCTTT.

This clone was counted only a few times. The rearrangement uses TRBV7-9 and TRBJ2-2; 10 bases match TRBD1. The CDR3 is made up of 16 amino acids. Trimming at V came to 4 bases and at J to 5 bases, leaving 7 bases not matched to a gene. The germline CDR1 and CDR2 sequences are SEHNR and FQNEAQ (reference sequence). The CDR3 loop is CASSSIGQGGTGELFF. Here the CDR3 DNA reads TGTGCCAGCAGCTCGATCGGACAGGGGGGAACCGGGGAGCTGTTTTTT.

This chain links TRBV5-1 with TRBJ1-4; 7 nucleotides match TRBD1. This CDR3 contains 14 residues. The ends lost 2 bases at V and 7 bases at J; junction bases unmatched: 5. Germline CDR1 is SGHRS and CDR2 is YFSETQ. The CDR3 region has the DNA TGCGCCAGCAGCTTACAGGGGTTGAGTGAAAAACTGTTTTTT. Protein product: CASSLQGLSEKLFF.

V and J are TRBV19 and TRBJ1-1, with D tentatively TRBD1 (6 bases). CDR1 is LNHDA, CDR2 SQIVND, per germline (reference sequence). The V end was cut by 4 bases, the J end by 1 base, with 13 bases between. CDR3 length: 15 amino acids. The CDR3 coding sequence is TGTGCCAGTAGTACACGAAGGACAGAGAACACTGAAGCTTTCTTT. It codes for CASSTRRTENTEAFF.

The sample holds a few counts of this clone. This chain joins TRBV5-1 and TRBJ1-4; weak D call: TRBD1 (6 bases). In germline, CDR1 is SGHRS, CDR2 YFSETQ. The CDR3 has 15 amino acids. Trimming pared 4 bases from V and 5 bases from J, leaving 15 bases between. The CDR3 sequence: CASSPFPGENEKLFF. The CDR3 nucleotides read TGCGCCAGCAGCCCCTTCCCAGGGGAAAATGAAAAACTGTTTTTT.

V usage is TRBV7-2 and J usage is TRBJ2-1; 16 bases map to TRBD2. Germline CDR1 and CDR2: SGHTA and FQGNSA. Losses at the gene ends were 5 bases for V and 0 bases for J; bases not matched to a gene: 7. The CDR3 is 19 amino acids. This chain's CDR3 is CASSRRGTSGGASYNEQFF. CDR3 DNA: TGTGCCAGCAGCCGTCGAGGGACTAGCGGGGGGGCCTCCTACAATGAGCAGTTCTTC.

The chain joins TRBV7-6 to TRBJ2-2, with D possibly being TRBD2 (5 bases). The CDR3 loop spans 14 amino acids. CDR1 is SGHVS and CDR2 is FNYEAQ in the germline V gene. Trimming removed 2 bases at V and 3 bases at J, with 7 bases between. The CDR3: CASSLSGDTGELFF. The CDR3 DNA reads TGTGCCAGCAGCTTATCCGGGGACACCGGGGAGCTGTTTTTT.

This chain joins TRBV2 and TRBJ2-1, with 7 bases identical to TRBD2. V lost 2 bases to trimming and J lost 3 bases; unmatched junction nucleotides: 4. Germline loops: CDR1 SNHLY, CDR2 FYNNEI. The CDR3 loop spans 15 amino acids. CDR3 DNA: TGTGCCAGCAGTGAACTGGGCGGGAGCTACAATGAGCAGTTCTTC. Translation: CASSELGGSYNEQFF. Together with reference TRBV2 and TRBJ2-1, the CDR3 gives the full variable domain: EPEVTQTPSHQVTQMGQEVILRCVPISNHLYFYWYRQILGQKVEFLVSFYNNEISEKSEIFDDQFSVERPDGSNFTLKIRSTKLEDSAMYFCASSELGGSYNEQFFGPGTRLTVL.

The chain links TRBV30 to TRBJ1-1; D is unclear. Per germline, CDR1 GTSNPN and CDR2 SVGIG (reference sequence). The CDR3 is 13 residues long. V dropped 2 bases and J dropped 2 bases, with 9 bases sitting between them. The CDR3 loop reads CAWSSKLNTEAFF. CDR3 in DNA: TGTGCCTGGAGTTCAAAGCTCAACACTGAAGCTTTCTTT.

The chain joins TRBV19 to TRBJ2-1; 11 bases map to TRBD2. Germline loops: CDR1 LNHDA, CDR2 SQIVND (reference sequence). This CDR3 contains 16 residues. The trim removed 9 bases at V and 4 bases at J, leaving 11 bases unmatched. DNA for the CDR3: TGTGCCAGGAGATTAGCGGGGGGGGGTGTATACAATGAGCAGTTCTTC. It codes for CARRLAGGGVYNEQFF.

The table lists this clone with a few counts. Relative to the germline gene, one junction end is altered; a read error may explain this. The chain combines TRBV7-9 with TRBJ2-3; 12 nucleotides agree with TRBD1. This CDR3 comprises 17 residues. Per the germline V gene, CDR1 is SEHNR and CDR2 is FQNEAQ (reference sequence). CDR3 region: CSSSNPGTGGVTGTQYF. In DNA, the CDR3 is TGTTCCAGCAGCAACCCCGGGACAGGGGGCGTAACGGGTACGCAGTATTTT.

This chain joins TRBV28 and TRBJ2-7; D is undetermined. This CDR3 region has 11 residues. Germline CDR1 and CDR2: MDHEN and SYDVKM. Trimming left V 5 bases short and J 5 bases short, with 7 bases between. CDR3 DNA: TGTGCCAGCAGTAAAACAAACGAGCAGTACTTC. Amino acids: CASSKTNEQYF.

V usage is TRBV7-2 and J usage is TRBJ1-1; D unresolved. Germline lookup yields CDR1 SGHTA and CDR2 FQGNSA. The CDR3 covers 11 residues. Between the trimmed V and J ends, which lost 10 bases and 0 bases, there was a span of 6 bases. The CDR3: CATQMNTEAFF. The CDR3 nucleotides read TGTGCCACCCAGATGAACACTGAAGCTTTCTTT.

V usage is TRBV6-5 and J usage is TRBJ1-6; D call uncertain. CDR1 is MNHEY, CDR2 SVGAGI, per germline. CDR3 length: 12 amino acids. V dropped 5 bases and J dropped 5 bases, with 4 bases sitting between them. The CDR3 region is CASSPNNSPLHF. The CDR3 DNA reads as TGTGCCAGCAGTCCCAATAATTCACCCCTCCACTTT.

The chain links TRBV7-9 to TRBJ1-2; D ambiguous. Germline V gene sequence: CDR1 SEHNR, CDR2 FQNEAQ (reference sequence). The CDR3 loop spans 13 amino acids. V was clipped by 3 bases and J by 4 bases, with 9 bases between them. The CDR3 spells CASSLEGTYGYTF. The CDR3 DNA sequence: TGTGCCAGCAGCTTGGAGGGAACCTATGGCTACACCTTC.

The chain links TRBV29-1 to TRBJ2-5; a weak D match, TRBD2 (5 bases). The tail of the sequence fits TRBJ2-7 better, so the J call may be wrong. The CDR3 is made up of 15 amino acids. Germline V lookup: CDR1 SQVTM, CDR2 ANQGSEA. DNA for the CDR3: TGCAGCGTTGAAGGGGCGGGCAGTAACCTCTACGAGCAGTACTTC. Protein sequence: CSVEGAGSNLYEQYF.

This chain connects TRBV7-2 to TRBJ1-5, with unresolved D. Trimming removed 4 bases from V and 6 bases from J, with 7 bases in between. This CDR3 contains 12 residues. Germline V gene lookup returns CDR1 SGHTA and CDR2 FQGNSA. The CDR3 loop reads CASSSPGQPQHF. The CDR3 bases are TGTGCCAGCAGCTCGCCAGGTCAGCCCCAGCATTTT.

Only a few counts were recorded for this clone. The chain employs TRBV5-1 and TRBJ1-2, with D uncertain. Trimming cost V 2 bases and J 7 bases, with 15 bases left between them. The germline CDR1 and CDR2 sequences are SGHRS and YFSETQ. The CDR3 contains 14 residues. The CDR3 region is CASSFRGERFGYTF. The CDR3 nucleotides read TGCGCCAGCAGCTTCCGGGGAGAGCGTTTTGGCTACACCTTC. The full variable domain, its missing parts supplied by reference TRBV5-1 and TRBJ1-2, is KAGVTQTPRYLIKTRGQQVTLSCSPISGHRSVSWYQQTPGQGLQFLFEYFSETQRNKGNFPGRFSGRQFSNSRSEMNVSTLELGDSALYLCASSFRGERFGYTFGSGTRLTVV.

V and J are TRBV2 and TRBJ2-1, with TRBD2 identical over 10 bases. CDR3 length: 15 amino acids. V shed 9 bases and J 8 bases; nucleotides not matched to a gene: 13. Germline V gene lookup returns CDR1 SNHLY and CDR2 FYNNEI. The CDR3 sequence: CASKIAGGLGYEQFF. Here the CDR3 DNA reads TGTGCCAGTAAAATAGCGGGAGGATTGGGCTATGAGCAGTTCTTC.

The rearrangement uses TRBV7-9 and TRBJ1-4; TRBD1 matches 8 bases. The CDR3 totals 15 residues. Germline V gives CDR1 SEHNR, CDR2 FQNEAQ (reference sequence). The V and J ends lost 3 bases and 2 bases, in that order; junction bases with no gene match: 2. This chain's CDR3 is CASSFQGATNEKLFF. The CDR3 nucleotides read TGTGCCAGCAGCTTCCAGGGGGCTACTAATGAAAAACTGTTTTTT.